This record looks at one T cell receptor (beta chain) sequence and its context. Its antigen is still unknown. No much larger clonotype is one base removed from it; base qualities were not supplied. The CDR3 runs 15 residues from the cysteine to the phenylalanine. The kept DNA is CDR3 alone, 45 bases in frame from the first base. The germline V gene (reference sequence) yields PRHDT for CDR1 and FYEKMQ for CDR2. Germline trimming: 8 bases from V, 4 bases from J; junction bases outside gene matches: 10. RNA was extracted using the RNeasy kit, and 0.5 to 1 microgram was reverse transcribed with random hexamers. The immunoSEQ multiplex PCR assay, covering 54 Vbeta and 13 Jbeta segments, was used to amplify TCR beta CDR3 regions. Bias from PCR amplification was corrected by using a synthetic template baseline for primer optimization and for computational correction. Per the original workflow: Reads were annotated to V, D and J genes per IMGT and analyzed with immunoSEQ Analyzer, keeping only productive sequences. Clonality was calculated as one minus the Shannon entropy normalized by log2 of the number of productive unique sequences. Public and private clones were assessed among the 100 most prevalent clones of each patient and control. A clone was defined as Susac-specific if it was absent from the healthy and MS cohorts, from over 1,000 published viral clones and from other ImmuneACCESS disease sequences. TCRdb ran its own pipeline on the public reads, namely fastp trimming at Q25 and MiXCR clone calling, and kept in-frame beta chains. Each entry merges the rows of one CDR3 protein and shows their most common DNA and genes. These V and J calls originate from TCRdb's pipeline instead of the authors' own analysis. Recorded for this sample are 150,000 to 200,000 distinct CDR3 sequences; 90% to 95% of them occurred a single time. Just over 0.13% of the sample goes to the ten largest clones.

This sample was taken from a study of CD8 T cells in Susac syndrome (dated by TCRdb to the late 2010s). Background for the entire study: The study used repertoire sequencing to test whether antigen drove CD8+ T cell activation and differentiation in Susac syndrome.

Peripheral blood CD8+ and CD4+ T cells from healthy donors, Susac syndrome patients and multiple sclerosis patients were profiled using high-throughput TCR beta sequencing. Healthy donors were included as age- and sex-matched controls. Bulk CD8+ and CD4+ T cells were purified by magnetic negative isolation, while CD8+ TEMRA cells were enriched using FACS. Blood was collected in EDTA tubes and processed within 24 hours, with PBMCs isolated through density gradient centrifugation. PBMCs intended for TCR sequencing were cryopreserved in liquid nitrogen and were subsequently thawed in a 37 degrees C water bath. A purity of at least 90% was achieved for sorted or isolated CD4+, CD8+ and CD8+ TEMRA cells. Study-wide findings and limitations: The TCR sequencing and HLA analysis was acknowledged to have included a relatively small number of individuals.

This receptor was taken from a human donor in good health. Material: CD4+ T cells from PBMCs. The V and J segments used are TRBV13 and TRBJ2-1, with 8 bases in between that match TRBD2. For the CDR3, the sequence is CASLLQRGFYNEQFF. The nucleotides read TGTGCCAGCCTCCTCCAGCGGGGGTTTTACAATGAGCAGTTCTTC.